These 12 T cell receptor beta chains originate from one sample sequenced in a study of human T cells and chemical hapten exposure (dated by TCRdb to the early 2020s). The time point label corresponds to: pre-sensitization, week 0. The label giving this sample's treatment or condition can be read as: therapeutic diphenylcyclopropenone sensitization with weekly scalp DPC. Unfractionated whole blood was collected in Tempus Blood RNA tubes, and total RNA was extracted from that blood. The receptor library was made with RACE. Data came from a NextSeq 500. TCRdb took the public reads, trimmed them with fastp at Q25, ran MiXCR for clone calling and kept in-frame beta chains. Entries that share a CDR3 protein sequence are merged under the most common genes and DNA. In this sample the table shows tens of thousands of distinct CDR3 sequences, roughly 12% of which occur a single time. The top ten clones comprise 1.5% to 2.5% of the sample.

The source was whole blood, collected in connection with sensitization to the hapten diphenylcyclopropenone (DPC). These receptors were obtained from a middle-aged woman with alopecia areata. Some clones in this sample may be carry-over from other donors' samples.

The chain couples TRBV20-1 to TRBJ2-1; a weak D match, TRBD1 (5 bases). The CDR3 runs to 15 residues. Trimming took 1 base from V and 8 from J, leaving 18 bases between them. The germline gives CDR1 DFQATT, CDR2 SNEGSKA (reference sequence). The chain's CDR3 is CSARVPPLGAHEQFF. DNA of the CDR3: TGCAGTGCTAGAGTTCCACCCCTTGGGGCCCATGAGCAGTTCTTC.

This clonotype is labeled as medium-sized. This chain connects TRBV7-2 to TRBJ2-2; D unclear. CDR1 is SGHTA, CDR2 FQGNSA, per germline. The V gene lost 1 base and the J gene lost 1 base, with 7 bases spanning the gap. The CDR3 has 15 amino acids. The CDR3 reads CASSLVVGNTGELFF. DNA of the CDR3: TGTGCCAGCAGCTTAGTCGTGGGGAACACCGGGGAGCTGTTTTTT.

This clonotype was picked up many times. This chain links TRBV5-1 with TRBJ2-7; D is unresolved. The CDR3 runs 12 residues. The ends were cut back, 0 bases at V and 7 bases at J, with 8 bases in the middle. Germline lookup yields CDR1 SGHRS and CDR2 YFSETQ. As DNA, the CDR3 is TGCGCCAGCAGCTTGGCCTTCGGGGAGCAGTACTTC. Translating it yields CASSLAFGEQYF. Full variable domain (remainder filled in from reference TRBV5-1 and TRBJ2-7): KAGVTQTPRYLIKTRGQQVTLSCSPISGHRSVSWYQQTPGQGLQFLFEYFSETQRNKGNFPGRFSGRQFSNSRSEMNVSTLELGDSALYLCASSLAFGEQYFGPGTRLTVT.

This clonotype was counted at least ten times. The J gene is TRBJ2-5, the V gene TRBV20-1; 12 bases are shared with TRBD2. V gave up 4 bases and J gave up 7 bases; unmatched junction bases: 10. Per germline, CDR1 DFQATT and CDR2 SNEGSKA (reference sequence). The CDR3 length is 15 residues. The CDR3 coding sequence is TGCAGTGCTACCCTCGCTAGCGGGGGGGCCGGGACCCAGTACTTC. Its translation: CSATLASGGAGTQYF.

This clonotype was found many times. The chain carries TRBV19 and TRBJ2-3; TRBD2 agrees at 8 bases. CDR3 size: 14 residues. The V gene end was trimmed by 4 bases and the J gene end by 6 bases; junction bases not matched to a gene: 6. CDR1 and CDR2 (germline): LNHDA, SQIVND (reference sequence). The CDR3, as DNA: TGTGCCAGTAGTAGAGGACTAGCTGGTGATACGCAGTATTTT. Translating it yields CASSRGLAGDTQYF.

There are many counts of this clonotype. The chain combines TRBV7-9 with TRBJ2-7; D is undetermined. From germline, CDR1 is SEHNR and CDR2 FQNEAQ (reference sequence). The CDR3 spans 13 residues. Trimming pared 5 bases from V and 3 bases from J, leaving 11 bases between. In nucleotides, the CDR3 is TGTGCCAGCAGCCCGAACTCGCGCTACGAGCAGTACTTC. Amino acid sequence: CASSPNSRYEQYF.

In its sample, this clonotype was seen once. Here the CDR3 DNA reads TGCAGCGTTGATTCGGCCCAGGCATCCGAGCAGTACTTC. This translates into CSVDSAQASEQYF. The V and J genes are TRBV29-1 and TRBJ2-7; D is ambiguous. Trimming pared 3 bases from V and 6 bases from J, leaving 15 bases between. This CDR3 contains 13 residues. Germline V gene sequence: CDR1 SQVTM, CDR2 ANQGSEA.

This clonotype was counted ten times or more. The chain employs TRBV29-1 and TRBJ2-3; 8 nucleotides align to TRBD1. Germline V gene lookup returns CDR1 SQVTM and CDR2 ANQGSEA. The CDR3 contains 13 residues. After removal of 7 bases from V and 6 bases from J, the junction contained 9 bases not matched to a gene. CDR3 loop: CSAQGQGMDTQYF. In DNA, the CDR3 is TGCAGCGCCCAAGGACAGGGAATGGATACGCAGTATTTT.

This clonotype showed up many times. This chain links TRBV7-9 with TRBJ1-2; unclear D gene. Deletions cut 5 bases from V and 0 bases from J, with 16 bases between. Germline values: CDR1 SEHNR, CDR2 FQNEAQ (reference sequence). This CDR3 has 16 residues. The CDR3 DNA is TGTGCCAGCAGCCGCTTACGACGGCGATCTAACTATGGCTACACCTTC. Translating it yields CASSRLRRRSNYGYTF. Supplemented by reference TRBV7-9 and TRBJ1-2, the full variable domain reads DTGVSQNPRHKITKRGQNVTFRCDPISEHNRLYWYRQTLGQGPEFLTYFQNEAQLEKSRLLSDRFSAERPKGSFSTLEIQRTEQGDSAMYLCASSRLRRRSNYGYTFGSGTRLTVV.

CDR3 amino acids: CASSPFSRSNTGELFF. Written as DNA, the CDR3 is TGTGCCAGCAGCCCTTTTAGCCGATCGAACACCGGGGAGCTGTTTTTT. V usage is TRBV11-2 and J usage is TRBJ2-2; D remains ambiguous. This CDR3 region has 16 residues. The ends were cut back, 5 bases at V and 0 bases at J, with 13 bases in the middle. CDR1 and CDR2 from the germline V gene are SGHAT and FQNNGV.

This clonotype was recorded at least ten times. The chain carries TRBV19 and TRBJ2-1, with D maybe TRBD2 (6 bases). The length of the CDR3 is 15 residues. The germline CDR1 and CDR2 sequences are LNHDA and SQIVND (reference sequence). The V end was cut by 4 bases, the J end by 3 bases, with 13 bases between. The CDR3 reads CASSSGGALYNEQFF. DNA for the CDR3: TGTGCCAGTAGTAGCGGCGGGGCCCTCTACAATGAGCAGTTCTTC.

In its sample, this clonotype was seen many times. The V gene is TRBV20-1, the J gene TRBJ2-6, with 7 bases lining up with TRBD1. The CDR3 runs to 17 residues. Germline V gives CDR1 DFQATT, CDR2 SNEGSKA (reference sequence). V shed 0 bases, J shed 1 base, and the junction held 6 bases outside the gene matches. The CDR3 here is CSARDFRGRSGANVLTF. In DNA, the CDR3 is TGCAGTGCTAGAGATTTTAGGGGGCGGTCTGGGGCCAACGTCCTGACTTTC.